The TCR beta chain described here comes from a study of EBV T-cell therapy then PD-1 blockade in nasopharyngeal carcinoma (dated by TCRdb to the early 2020s). The Qiagen DNeasy Kit was used to extract genomic DNA from the sorted cells. TCR beta chain deep sequencing was performed on the immunoSEQ platform. In the paper's pipeline: The immunoSEQ Analyzer software was used to analyze the repertoire data. This immuneACCESS table, as held by TCRdb, lists in-frame sequences with V and J called but not all clones. Of the missing ones, under half trace to an unresolved V gene in checked studies; the others have no known cause. The V and J calls and clone size are taken from that table; D and trimming were inferred from the DNA. The sample table holds some 20,000 clones, of which approximately 80% were seen once. The top ten clonotypes cover over 25% of the sample. This sample's treatment or condition label indicates: AdE1-LMPpoly-expanded autologous EBV-specific T-cell therapy followed by anti-PD-1 nivolumab.

A note on this clone: Its antigen has not been determined. No much larger clone is present one base from it, and per-base qualities are unavailable.

The trim is 5 bases for V and 2 bases for J, with a gap of 10 bases between the germline ends. From the cysteine up to the phenylalanine, the CDR3 has a length of 13 residues. Only the CDR3 part of the read is kept: 39 bases, read in frame from the first base. CDR1 is given as SGHVS and CDR2 as FNYEAQ, both from the germline V gene. The sequencing here drew on CD8+ T cells from blood, taken at day 61 from a patient whose treatment included autologous EBV-specific T cells and nivolumab. The chain is made from TRBV7-6 and TRBJ2-7, with no confidently assigned D gene. The TCR was taken from a man in his forties with nasopharyngeal carcinoma. The CDR3 protein is CASSPGIPYEQYF. The DNA sequence follows: TGTGCCAGCAGCCCTGGGATTCCCTACGAGCAGTACTTC. Where the CDR3 stops, the reference TRBV7-6 and TRBJ2-7 genes take over; the full variable domain is GAGVSQSPRYKVTKRGQDVALRCDPISGHVSLYWYRQALGQGPEFLTYFNYEAQQDKSGLPNDRFSAERPEGSISTLTIQRTEQRDSAMYRCASSPGIPYEQYFGPGTRLTVT.